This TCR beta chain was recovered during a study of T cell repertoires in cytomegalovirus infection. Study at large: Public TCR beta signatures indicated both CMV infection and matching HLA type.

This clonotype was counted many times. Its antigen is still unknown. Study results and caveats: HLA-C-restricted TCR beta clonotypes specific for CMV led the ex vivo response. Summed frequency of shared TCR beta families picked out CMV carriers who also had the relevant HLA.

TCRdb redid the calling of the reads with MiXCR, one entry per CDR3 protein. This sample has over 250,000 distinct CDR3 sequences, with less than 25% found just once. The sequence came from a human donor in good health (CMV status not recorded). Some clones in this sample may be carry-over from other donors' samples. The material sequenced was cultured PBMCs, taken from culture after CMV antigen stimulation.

DNA for the CDR3: TGTGCCAGCAGCCGCACTCGGGCAGATACGCAGTATTTT. Its translation is CASSRTRADTQYF. The chain uses TRBV7-2 and TRBJ2-3; D unresolved. Germline V lookup: CDR1 SGHTA, CDR2 FQGNSA. Trimming shortened V by 5 bases and J by 4 bases, and 10 bases separated the two germline ends. The CDR3 has 13 residues.